The TCR beta chain under discussion was sequenced for a study of response to subunit inactivated influenza vaccine. This clonotype was seen only a few times. Its cognate antigen is unknown. TCRdb re-analysed the RT-PCR reads in MiXCR, keeping a single row per CDR3 protein. The sample has hundreds of thousands of distinct CDR3 sequences, approximately 15% seen once; the top ten hold 6% to 8%. This CDR3 has 15 amino acids. CDR1 and CDR2 (germline): KGHSH, LQKENI. Germline trimming cut 6 bases from V and 3 bases from J; bases unmatched to any gene: 10. Study results and caveats: Authors suggested each seasonal flu vaccination may recruit only limited numbers of new T cells.

This specimen consisted of PBMCs from blood, obtained around 15 days before vaccination. This clonotype was obtained from a man over 45 who received an inactivated influenza vaccine. This chain links TRBV18 with TRBJ2-5, with TRBD1 matching 7 bases. CDR3 sequence reads: CASSPDPGQEETQYF. The CDR3 DNA reads as TGTGCCAGCTCCCCTGACCCTGGACAGGAAGAGACCCAGTACTTC.